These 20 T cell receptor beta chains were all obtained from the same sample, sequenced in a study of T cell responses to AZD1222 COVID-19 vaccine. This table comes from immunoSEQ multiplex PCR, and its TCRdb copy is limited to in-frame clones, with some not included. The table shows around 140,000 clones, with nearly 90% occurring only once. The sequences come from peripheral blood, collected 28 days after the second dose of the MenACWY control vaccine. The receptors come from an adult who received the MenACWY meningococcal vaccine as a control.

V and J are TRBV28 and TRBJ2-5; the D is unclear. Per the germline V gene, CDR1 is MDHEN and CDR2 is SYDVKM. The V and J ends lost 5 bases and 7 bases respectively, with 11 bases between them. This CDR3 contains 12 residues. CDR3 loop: CASSLPLGTQYF. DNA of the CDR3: TGTGCCAGCAGTCTACCCCTCGGGACCCAGTACTTC.

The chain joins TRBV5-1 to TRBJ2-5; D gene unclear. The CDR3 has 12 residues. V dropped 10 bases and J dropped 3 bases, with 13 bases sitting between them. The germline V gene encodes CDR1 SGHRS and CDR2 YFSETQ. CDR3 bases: TGCGCCGGATGGACGGATAAAGAGACCCAGTACTTC. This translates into CAGWTDKETQYF. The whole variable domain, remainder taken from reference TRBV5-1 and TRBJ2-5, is KAGVTQTPRYLIKTRGQQVTLSCSPISGHRSVSWYQQTPGQGLQFLFEYFSETQRNKGNFPGRFSGRQFSNSRSEMNVSTLELGDSALYLCAGWTDKETQYFGPGTRLLVL.

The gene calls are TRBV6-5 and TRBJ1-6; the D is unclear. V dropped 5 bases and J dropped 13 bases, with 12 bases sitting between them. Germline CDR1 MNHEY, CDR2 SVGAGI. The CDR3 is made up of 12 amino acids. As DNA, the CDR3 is TGTGCCAGCAGTACCAGCCCCAGGCCCCTCCACTTT. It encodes CASSTSPRPLHF.

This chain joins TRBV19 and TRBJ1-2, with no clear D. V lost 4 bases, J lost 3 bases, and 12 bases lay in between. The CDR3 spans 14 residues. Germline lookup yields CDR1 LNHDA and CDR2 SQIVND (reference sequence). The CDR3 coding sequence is TGTGCCAGTAGTACCTCACCGAGCCACTATGGCTACACCTTC. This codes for CASSTSPSHYGYTF.

The CDR3 DNA reads as TGTGCCAGCAGCTTGAGCGGGATTCTCTACGAGCAGTACTTC. Protein sequence: CASSLSGILYEQYF. The chain joins TRBV7-2 to TRBJ2-7, with 7 bases that match TRBD2. Germline trimming cut 3 bases from V and 3 bases from J; bases unmatched to any gene: 5. This CDR3 is built from 14 residues. From germline, CDR1 is SGHTA and CDR2 FQGNSA.

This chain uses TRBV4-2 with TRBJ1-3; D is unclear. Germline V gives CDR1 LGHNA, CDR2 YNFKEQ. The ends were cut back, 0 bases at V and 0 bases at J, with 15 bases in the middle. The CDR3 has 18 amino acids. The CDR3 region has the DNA TGTGCCAGCAGCCAAGATAACGTAGCCGCGAGCTCTGGAAACACCATATATTTT. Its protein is CASSQDNVAASSGNTIYF.

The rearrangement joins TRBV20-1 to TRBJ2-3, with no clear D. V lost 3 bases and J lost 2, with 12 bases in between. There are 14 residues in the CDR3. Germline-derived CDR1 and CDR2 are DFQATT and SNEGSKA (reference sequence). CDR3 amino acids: CSASRAEITDTQYF. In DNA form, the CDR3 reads TGCAGTGCTAGTAGGGCGGAAATCACAGATACGCAGTATTTT.

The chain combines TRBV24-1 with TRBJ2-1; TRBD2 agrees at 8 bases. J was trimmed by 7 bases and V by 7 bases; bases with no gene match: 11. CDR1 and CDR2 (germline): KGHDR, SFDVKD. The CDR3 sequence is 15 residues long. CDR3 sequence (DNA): TGTGCCACCAGGGCTACTAGCGGTTCCCGGAATGAGCAGTTCTTC. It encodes CATRATSGSRNEQFF.

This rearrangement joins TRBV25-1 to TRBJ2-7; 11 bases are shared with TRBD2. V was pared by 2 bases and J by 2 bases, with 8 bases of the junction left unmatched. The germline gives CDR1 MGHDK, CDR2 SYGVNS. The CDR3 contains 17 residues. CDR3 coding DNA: TGTGCCAGCAGTGAACTTAGCGGGAGGGCCTTCGCCTACGAGCAGTACTTC. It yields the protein CASSELSGRAFAYEQYF.

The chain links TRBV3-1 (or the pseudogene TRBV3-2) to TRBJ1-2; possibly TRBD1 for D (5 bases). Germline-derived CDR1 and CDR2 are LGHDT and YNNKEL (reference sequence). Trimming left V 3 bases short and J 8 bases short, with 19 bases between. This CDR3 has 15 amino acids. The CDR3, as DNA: TGTGCCAGCAGCCACCATTCGACGGACATGGTCGGCTACACCTTC. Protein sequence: CASSHHSTDMVGYTF.

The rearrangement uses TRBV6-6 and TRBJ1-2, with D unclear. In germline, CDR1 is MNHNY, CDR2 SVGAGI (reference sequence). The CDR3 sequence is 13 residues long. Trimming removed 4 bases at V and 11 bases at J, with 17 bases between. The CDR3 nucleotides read TGTGCCAGCAGTTCTCCGCCGGATATAAGGTACACCTTC. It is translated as CASSSPPDIRYTF.

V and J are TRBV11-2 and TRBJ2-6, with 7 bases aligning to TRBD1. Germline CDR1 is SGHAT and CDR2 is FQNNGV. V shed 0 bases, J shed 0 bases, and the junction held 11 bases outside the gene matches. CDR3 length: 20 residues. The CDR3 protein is CASSLDIRTGSLSGANVLTF. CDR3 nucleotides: TGTGCCAGCAGCTTAGATATTCGGACAGGCTCCCTCTCTGGGGCCAACGTCCTGACTTTC.

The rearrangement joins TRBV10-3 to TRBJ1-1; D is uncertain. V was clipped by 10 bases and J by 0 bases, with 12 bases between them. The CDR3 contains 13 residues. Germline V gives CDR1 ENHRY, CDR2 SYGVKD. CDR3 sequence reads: CATLLDLNTEAFF. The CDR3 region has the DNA TGTGCCACCTTACTGGATCTGAACACTGAAGCTTTCTTT.

As DNA, the CDR3 is TGTGCCAGCAGTTACTCGAGGACTAGCGGGGGTTATGAGCAGTTCTTC. Encoded protein: CASSYSRTSGGYEQFF. The J gene is TRBJ2-1, the V gene TRBV6-2 or TRBV6-3; 13 bases line up with TRBD2. The CDR3 totals 16 residues. Germline V lookup: CDR1 MNHEY, CDR2 SVGEGT. V dropped 0 bases and J dropped 8; count of bases not matched to a gene: 4.

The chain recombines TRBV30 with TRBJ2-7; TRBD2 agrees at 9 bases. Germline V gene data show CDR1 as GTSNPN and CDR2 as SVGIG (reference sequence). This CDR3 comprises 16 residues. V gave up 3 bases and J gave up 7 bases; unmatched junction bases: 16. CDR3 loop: CAWSPRGAGGPGEQYF. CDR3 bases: TGTGCCTGGAGCCCTCGGGGGGCGGGAGGGCCGGGAGAGCAGTACTTC.

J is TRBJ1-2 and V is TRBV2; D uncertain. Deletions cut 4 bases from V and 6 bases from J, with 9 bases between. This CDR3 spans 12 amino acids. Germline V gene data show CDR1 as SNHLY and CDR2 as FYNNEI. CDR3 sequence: CASSVSPDGYTF. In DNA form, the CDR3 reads TGTGCCAGCAGTGTGTCGCCGGATGGCTACACCTTC.

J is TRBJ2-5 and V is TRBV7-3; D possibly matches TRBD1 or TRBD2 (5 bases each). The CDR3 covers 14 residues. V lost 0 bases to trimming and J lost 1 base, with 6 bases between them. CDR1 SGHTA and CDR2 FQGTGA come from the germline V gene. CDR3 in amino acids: CASSLTGTQETQYF. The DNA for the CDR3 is TGTGCCAGCAGCTTAACCGGGACCCAAGAGACCCAGTACTTC.

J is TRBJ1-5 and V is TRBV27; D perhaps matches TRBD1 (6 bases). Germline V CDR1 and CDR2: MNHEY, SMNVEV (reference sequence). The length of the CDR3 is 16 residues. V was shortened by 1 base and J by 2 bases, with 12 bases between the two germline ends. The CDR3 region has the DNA TGTGCCAGCAGTTTATTTGGGGGGCGACGCAATCAGCCCCAGCATTTT. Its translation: CASSLFGGRRNQPQHF.

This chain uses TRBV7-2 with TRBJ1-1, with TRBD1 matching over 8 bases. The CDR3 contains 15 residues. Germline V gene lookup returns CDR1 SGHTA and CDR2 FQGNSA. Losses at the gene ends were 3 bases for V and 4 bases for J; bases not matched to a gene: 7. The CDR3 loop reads CASSFQSTGGTEAFF. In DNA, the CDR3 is TGTGCCAGCAGCTTTCAAAGTACAGGGGGCACTGAAGCTTTCTTT.

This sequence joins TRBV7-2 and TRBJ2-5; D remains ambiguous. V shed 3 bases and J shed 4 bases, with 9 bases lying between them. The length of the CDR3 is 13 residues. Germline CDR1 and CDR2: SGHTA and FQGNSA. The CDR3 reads CASSLPGGETQYF. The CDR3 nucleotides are TGTGCCAGCAGCTTGCCGGGTGGAGAGACCCAGTACTTC.